One and the same sample provided the 20 T cell receptor beta chains below, sequenced in a study of immune evolution from preneoplasia to lung adenocarcinoma. Clones were sequenced by immunoSEQ multiplex PCR, and TCRdb holds only the in-frame ones, with some missing. The profile shows about 16,000 clones, around 88% of them singletons. The specimen was FFPE invasive lung adenocarcinoma tissue. All receptors derive from a person aged 65 to 85 with invasive lung adenocarcinoma.

V usage is TRBV9 and J usage is TRBJ2-7; D is unclear. V shed 2 bases and J shed 2 bases, with 29 bases lying between them. This CDR3 is 20 amino acids long. CDR1 is SGDLS and CDR2 is YYNGEE in the germline V gene. The DNA for the CDR3 is TGTGCCAGCAGCGTCCCCCCCCCTAAAGAAGCCGGCGCGTGGGCCTACGAGCAGTACTTC. Its protein is CASSVPPPKEAGAWAYEQYF.

The V call is TRBV28, the J call TRBJ1-2; D is possibly TRBD1 (5 bases). In germline, CDR1 is MDHEN, CDR2 SYDVKM. The CDR3 is made up of 14 amino acids. V was shortened by 7 bases and J by 5 bases, with 17 bases between the two germline ends. CDR3 in DNA: TGTGCCAGCACGGGGGAGGGCTATAGGTATGGCTACACCTTC. Translated: CASTGEGYRYGYTF.

V gene TRBV11-2 combines with J gene TRBJ2-7; TRBD2 matches at 14 bases. Germline CDR1 reads SGHAT; CDR2 reads FQNNGV. This CDR3 region has 19 residues. The trim removed 3 bases at V and 2 bases at J, leaving 12 bases unmatched. The CDR3 DNA sequence: TGTGCCAGCAGCTTTGGACGGACTAGCGGGAGGCATGCCGCCTACGAGCAGTACTTC. As protein: CASSFGRTSGRHAAYEQYF.

The rearrangement links TRBV9 to TRBJ1-2; D perhaps matches TRBD1 (5 bases). This CDR3 comprises 15 residues. Germline V gene lookup returns CDR1 SGDLS and CDR2 YYNGEE. V was shortened by 0 bases and J by 5 bases, with 14 bases between the two germline ends. CDR3 region: CASSVAGGLEYGYTF. In DNA, the CDR3 is TGTGCCAGCAGCGTAGCGGGGGGATTAGAATATGGCTACACCTTC.

The rearrangement links TRBV6-5 to TRBJ1-5; D is perhaps TRBD1 (6 bases). V was trimmed by 6 bases and J by 7 bases, leaving 13 bases between them. Germline CDR1 is MNHEY and CDR2 is SVGAGI. This CDR3 is 13 amino acids long. The CDR3 nucleotides read TGTGCCAGCAGGGCCAGGGGCGGCCAGCCCCAGCATTTT. It is translated as CASRARGGQPQHF.

The genes are TRBV18 and TRBJ2-3; 10 bases fit TRBD2. After removal of 0 bases from V and 2 bases from J, the junction contained 2 bases not matched to a gene. The CDR3 spans 16 residues. Germline V CDR1 and CDR2: KGHSH, LQKENI. CDR3 in DNA: TGTGCCAGCTCACCACCCGGGACTAGCGACACAGATACGCAGTATTTT. It specifies CASSPPGTSDTDTQYF.

V usage is TRBV7-8 and J usage is TRBJ2-3; TRBD1 aligns across 9 bases. Trimming removed 0 bases from V and 3 bases from J; junction bases left unmatched: 1. Germline V gene data show CDR1 as SGHVS and CDR2 as FQNEAQ. The CDR3 covers 15 residues. CDR3 region: CASSLADRGTDTQYF. The CDR3 nucleotides read TGTGCCAGCAGCTTAGCGGACAGGGGTACAGATACGCAGTATTTT.

The genes are TRBV5-8 and TRBJ2-2; 7 bases fit TRBD1. The CDR3 has 15 amino acids. Germline V gene sequence: CDR1 SGHTS, CDR2 YDEGEE. Trimming cost V 4 bases and J 6 bases; bases outside gene matches: 9. CDR3 coding DNA: TGTGCCAGCAGCCTTAGACAGGGTCGTTCCGGGGAGCTGTTTTTT. It yields the protein CASSLRQGRSGELFF.

The J gene is TRBJ2-7, the V gene TRBV23-1, with 12 positions matching TRBD2. TRBV23-1 is known as an ORF, though its function is uncertain. The J segment lost 4 bases and the V segment lost 6 bases, leaving 7 bases of the junction unmatched. There are 15 residues in the CDR3. The CDR3 region is CASSPTSGRWYEQYF. The CDR3 DNA reads TGCGCCAGCAGCCCCACTAGCGGGAGGTGGTACGAGCAGTACTTC.

This chain links TRBV11-2 with TRBJ1-2; weak D call: TRBD1 (5 bases). In germline, CDR1 is SGHAT, CDR2 FQNNGV. V lost 4 bases and J lost 2, with 8 bases in between. This CDR3 comprises 13 residues. Here the CDR3 reads CASSSGTNYGYTF. The CDR3, as DNA: TGTGCCAGCAGCTCCGGGACCAACTATGGCTACACCTTC.

This sequence joins TRBV29-1 and TRBJ2-7, with D perhaps being TRBD1 or TRBD2 (5 bases each). Germline CDR1 reads SQVTM; CDR2 reads ANQGSEA. Trimming stripped 5 bases from V and 6 bases from J, with 17 bases between. The length of the CDR3 is 13 residues. The CDR3 protein is CSVRPPGTAEQYF. The CDR3 DNA reads TGCAGCGTTAGACCCCCCGGGACGGCCGAGCAGTACTTC.

Only a few counts were recorded for this clone. The J gene is TRBJ1-1, the V gene TRBV2; the match to TRBD1 covers 8 bases. The junction had 14 bases not matched to a gene; V was cut back by 7 bases and J by 4 bases. The CDR3 is made up of 16 amino acids. CDR1 SNHLY and CDR2 FYNNEI come from the germline V gene. The CDR3 spells CASTYQGASFGTEAFF. The CDR3 coding sequence is TGTGCCAGCACCTACCAGGGGGCGTCCTTTGGCACTGAAGCTTTCTTT. The entire variable domain, with the rest obtained from reference TRBV2 and TRBJ1-1, is as follows: EPEVTQTPSHQVTQMGQEVILRCVPISNHLYFYWYRQILGQKVEFLVSFYNNEISEKSEIFDDQFSVERPDGSNFTLKIRSTKLEDSAMYFCASTYQGASFGTEAFFGQGTRLTVV.

Concerning this clone itself: The germline gene is not matched at one end of the junction; a read error may be the cause. The chain recombines TRBV5-8 with TRBJ2-5; 12 nucleotides align to TRBD1. The CDR3 contains 15 residues. CDR1 and CDR2 from the germline V gene are SGHTS and YDEGEE. For the CDR3, the DNA is TGTGCCAGCAGTTTGGGACAGGGGGCGTCGGAGACCCAGTACTTC. This sequence encodes CASSLGQGASETQYF.

Remarks on this clone: The germline gene is not matched at one end of the junction; a read error may be the cause. V is TRBV4-2 and J is TRBJ1-1; D call uncertain. The germline gives CDR1 LGHNA, CDR2 YNFKEQ. This CDR3 spans 18 amino acids. CDR3 amino acids: CASSQEASWLFRLTKAFF. The CDR3 region has the DNA TGTGCCAGCAGCCAAGAGGCCTCCTGGCTATTCAGGCTCACTAAAGCTTTCTTT.

J is TRBJ1-5 and V is TRBV7-9; D uncertain. The V end was cut by 6 bases, the J end by 7 bases, with 16 bases between. The CDR3 length is 14 residues. CDR1 and CDR2 from the germline V gene are SEHNR and FQNEAQ (reference sequence). This CDR3 is CASSPPGGRQPQHF. DNA of the CDR3: TGTGCCAGCAGTCCCCCGGGAGGGCGGCAGCCCCAGCATTTT.

The genes are TRBV15 and TRBJ2-1, with TRBD2 matching 12 bases. The CDR3 consists of 19 residues. V shed 4 bases, J shed 0 bases, and the junction held 10 bases outside the gene matches. Looked up from germline, CDR1 is LNHNV and CDR2 is YYDKDF (reference sequence). CDR3 residues: CATSTSGTSGFSSYNEQFF. Written as DNA, the CDR3 is TGTGCCACCAGCACCTCCGGGACTAGCGGGTTCAGCTCCTACAATGAGCAGTTCTTC.

The chain employs TRBV4-1 and TRBJ1-4; no firm D call. Trimming stripped 1 base from V and 8 bases from J, with 11 bases between. The V gene's germline CDR1 is MGHRA and CDR2 YSYEKL. This CDR3 is built from 14 residues. The CDR3 reads CASSQVFGVEKLFF. In nucleotides, the CDR3 is TGCGCCAGCAGCCAAGTATTCGGGGTAGAAAAACTGTTTTTT.

The rearrangement links TRBV9 to TRBJ1-1; TRBD1 might be the D (5 bases). CDR1 and CDR2 (germline): SGDLS, YYNGEE. This CDR3 spans 16 amino acids. Trimming shortened V by 0 bases and J by 2 bases, and 14 bases separated the two germline ends. The CDR3 bases are TGTGCCAGCAGCGTAGGAGGGACCGGGCTAAACACTGAAGCTTTCTTT. It codes for CASSVGGTGLNTEAFF. The full variable domain, with the rest looked up from reference TRBV9 and TRBJ1-1, is DSGVTQTPKHLITATGQRVTLRCSPRSGDLSVYWYQQSLDQGLQFLIQYYNGEERAKGNILERFSAQQFPDLHSELNLSSLELGDSALYFCASSVGGTGLNTEAFFGQGTRLTVV.

The chain joins TRBV7-6 to TRBJ1-3; D not certain. The CDR3 spans 15 residues. V lost 5 bases, J lost 0 bases, and 11 bases lay in between. CDR1 SGHVS and CDR2 FNYEAQ come from the germline V gene. CDR3 in amino acids: CASSRQSSSGNTIYF. CDR3 nucleotides: TGTGCCAGCAGCCGCCAGTCGAGCTCTGGAAACACCATATATTTT.

V and J are TRBV6-6 and TRBJ2-2; 7 nucleotides line up with TRBD2. The CDR3 runs 14 residues. Germline CDR1 is MNHNY and CDR2 is SVGAGI (reference sequence). The junction had 9 bases not matched to a gene; V was cut back by 10 bases and J by 4 bases. CDR3 amino acids: CAIKRDPVTGELFF. CDR3 sequence (DNA): TGTGCCATCAAGCGGGATCCTGTCACCGGGGAGCTGTTTTTT.